These T cell receptor beta chains were read from a single sample in a study of cytomegalovirus exposure and HLA in healthy donors. Method: immunoSEQ multiplex PCR; TCRdb's copy keeps in-frame clones and lacks some. The sample yields 65,000 to 85,000 clones, roughly 70% seen once. The material sequenced was PBMCs. The receptors here all came from a man aged 60-69 years in good health and CMV-seropositive. Both conserved end residues are part of each CDR3. A D gene is named only where the DNA matches it firmly. Clone size appears in some rows only: once, few, many, or a class for an expanded clone.

D,J,size,V,DNA,CDR3
NA,TRBJ1-2,NA,TRBV27,TGTGCCAGCGGGGGCCGGGGTGGCTACACCTTC,CASGGRGGYTF
TRBD1,TRBJ2-3,few,TRBV7-2,TGTGCCAGGGGAGCCCGGACAGGGGAGGGGAATACGCAGTATTTT,CARGARTGEGNTQYF
NA,TRBJ1-2,once,TRBV28,TGTGCCAGCAGACGTAACAGGGTGAATTCTTTTTATGGCTACACCTTC,CASRRNRVNSFYGYTF
TRBD2,TRBJ2-7,NA,TRBV9,TGTGCCAGCAGCCCCCGGGAGGCTCCTACCTACGAGCAGTACTTC,CASSPREAPTYEQYF
NA,TRBJ2-5,NA,TRBV6-5,TGTGCCAGCAGTTACTCTGAGCCGCCCCGGTGGGAGACCCAGTACTTC,CASSYSEPPRWETQYF
TRBD1,TRBJ2-7,NA,TRBV19,TGTGCCAGTAGCACCGGGACAGGGGGCCCCTACGAGCAGTACTTC,CASSTGTGGPYEQYF
NA,TRBJ1-5,NA,TRBV28,TGTGCCAGCAGTTTGGGACGGGGGGGAGCTTTGAATCAGCCCCAGCATTTT,CASSLGRGGALNQPQHF
TRBD2,TRBJ2-1,NA,TRBV18,TGTGCCAGCTCACCACCGGGACTAGCGGGAGGGAATGAGCAGTTCTTC,CASSPPGLAGGNEQFF
TRBD1,TRBJ1-5,NA,TRBV19,TGTGCCAGTAAGGAGACAGGGGGTTCTCAGCCCCAGCATTTT,CASKETGGSQPQHF
TRBD1,TRBJ1-1,NA,TRBV6-5,TGTGCCAGCAGTTACTTTAGGGGGCAGAGCACTGAAGCTTTCTTT,CASSYFRGQSTEAFF
NA,TRBJ2-7,NA,TRBV10-1,TGCGCCAGCAGTGAGTCGACGCCTCTAGGGCAGTACTTC,CASSESTPLGQYF
TRBD1,TRBJ1-1,NA,TRBV11-3,TGTGCCAGCAGCTTAAATGCAGGGGGCAACACTGAAGCTTTCTTT,CASSLNAGGNTEAFF
NA,TRBJ2-5,few,TRBV7-9,TGTGCCAGCAGCTCCACAGGGACGGCAGAGACCCAGTACTTC,CASSSTGTAETQYF
NA,TRBJ2-1,NA,TRBV10-2,TGCGCCAGCAGTGAGCCTGGGGGCTCTTCAACTCACTACAATGAGCAGTTCTTC,CASSEPGGSSTHYNEQFF
NA,TRBJ2-7,NA,TRBV19,TGTGCCAGTAGTATAACCCAGGGGTACGAGCAGTACTTC,CASSITQGYEQYF
NA,TRBJ1-4,NA,TRBV7-6,TGTGCCGGGGGCAGGGCGATTGTTAATGAAAAACTGTTTTTT,CAGGRAIVNEKLFF
NA,TRBJ2-2,NA,TRBV5-1,TGCGCCAGCAGCTTGTTCCGTCAGGGAAGCACCGGGGAGCTGTTTTTT,CASSLFRQGSTGELFF
TRBD2,TRBJ2-1,few,TRBV5-1,TGCGCCAGCAGCTTGGACCCATATAGCGGGAGCTCCTACAATGAGCAGTTCTTC,CASSLDPYSGSSYNEQFF
TRBD2,TRBJ2-5,NA,TRBV5-4,TGTGCCAGCAGCTCGAGTGTCGCGGGGGGGCCGGAGGAGACCCAGTACTTC,CASSSSVAGGPEETQYF
NA,TRBJ2-5,NA,TRBV28,TGTGCCAGCAGTTCCCCCAGGGGAAGGGGGACGGAGACCCAGTACTTC,CASSSPRGRGTETQYF
NA,TRBJ1-1,NA,TRBV10-1,TGCGCCAGCAGTGATCAGGCCTCTGAAGCTTTCTTT,CASSDQASEAFF